Many counts were recorded for the clone carrying this TCR beta chain. As yet, its antigen is unknown. The data originate from a study of T cells after posttransplantation cyclophosphamide. General study findings and limits: After PTCy, TRB diversity resembled that of CNI/methotrexate controls.

Busulfan-fludarabine conditioning, marrow transplant, and cyclophosphamide on days +3 and +4 were administered. Data came from immunoSEQ multiplex PCR; TCRdb stores just in-frame clones and leaves some out. The data show more than 10,000 clones, with none appearing a single time. The CDR3 covers 12 residues. V lost 4 bases and J lost 5, with 9 bases in between. The germline V gene has CDR1 SGHRS and CDR2 YFSETQ. The receptor's source is a female patient between 40 and 50 years old who received an allogeneic stem cell transplant from an unrelated donor, was CMV-positive, and had acute GVHD only. A subset of T cells may come from the graft donor. Material: PBMCs, obtained after allogeneic stem cell transplant with posttransplant cyclophosphamide. The rearrangement uses TRBV5-1 and TRBJ1-2; D is uncertain. The CDR3 loop reads CASSPDYYGYTF. The CDR3 nucleotides are TGCGCCAGCAGCCCGGACTATTATGGCTACACCTTC. The full variable domain, completed using reference TRBV5-1 and TRBJ1-2, is KAGVTQTPRYLIKTRGQQVTLSCSPISGHRSVSWYQQTPGQGLQFLFEYFSETQRNKGNFPGRFSGRQFSNSRSEMNVSTLELGDSALYLCASSPDYYGYTFGSGTRLTVV.